This T cell receptor (beta chain) was sequenced during a study of blood T cell repertoires in COVID-19. About the research overall: Specimens from acute and convalescent COVID-19 originated in the United States, Italy and Spain. Sample material is recorded as cDNA or gDNA derived from T cells, B-cell-depleted T cells, or PBMCs.

CDR1 and CDR2 from the germline V gene are SGDLS and YYNGEE. V shed 0 bases, J shed 4 bases, and the junction held 6 bases outside the gene matches. The CDR3 spans 15 residues. Clones were sequenced by immunoSEQ multiplex PCR, and TCRdb holds only the in-frame ones, with some missing. The table shows under 250,000 clones, with more than 85% occurring only once. The gene calls are TRBV9 and TRBJ2-7; the match to TRBD1 covers 8 bases. The clonotype originates from a man between 60 and 75 years old with COVID-19, enrolled during active disease. Sequencing was done on a sample of peripheral blood. The CDR3 region has the DNA TGTGCCAGCAGCGTAGGAGGGGGACAGGTTTACGAGCAGTACTTC. It translates to CASSVGGGQVYEQYF.